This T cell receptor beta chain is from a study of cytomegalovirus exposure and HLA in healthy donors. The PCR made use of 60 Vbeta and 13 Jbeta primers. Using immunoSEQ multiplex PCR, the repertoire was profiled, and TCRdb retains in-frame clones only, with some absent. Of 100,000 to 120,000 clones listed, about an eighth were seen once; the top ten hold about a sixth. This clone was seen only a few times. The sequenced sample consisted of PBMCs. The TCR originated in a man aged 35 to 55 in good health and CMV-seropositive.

CDR3: CASARDSSYEQYF. CDR3 in DNA: TGTGCCAGCGCCCGGGACTCTTCCTACGAGCAGTACTTC. The chain employs TRBV18 and TRBJ2-7, with D possibly matching TRBD2 (6 bases). Looked up from germline, CDR1 is KGHSH and CDR2 is LQKENI. This CDR3 has 13 residues. Trimming shortened V by 8 bases and J by 1 base, and 12 bases separated the two germline ends.